A single T cell receptor beta chain is shown here with its context. Its antigen remains unidentified. No base quality values were provided; no much bigger clone lies one nucleotide off. The immunoSEQ Assay, a bias-controlled multiplex PCR, was used to amplify TCRbeta CDR3 regions from genomic DNA. Per the source publication's procedure: The number of nucleated cells in each sample was estimated from the amplification of reference gene primers within the assay. To quantify the absolute abundance of each unique TCRbeta CDR3 rearrangement, sequence reads were collapsed and filtered. Productive Simpson clonality was computed per sample as the square root of Simpson's diversity index over productive rearrangements. In TCRdb, the immuneACCESS table is reduced to in-frame sequences with V and J assigned. These tables do not hold every clone; where another copy was compared, an unresolved V gene accounts for under half, and the others remain unexplained. The V and J calls and clone size come from that table; D and trimming were worked out from the DNA. The sample profile shows tens of thousands of clones; approximately 90% of them were found once. 8.5% of the sample rests with the top ten.

Collaborating institutions collected whole blood in K2EDTA tubes following their own protocols. Collaborator samples were shipped for TCRbeta analysis as frozen whole blood, isolated PBMCs, or DNA extracted from either sample type. This entry is derived from a study of blood T cell repertoires in COVID-19 (TCRdb year 2020). As for the study more broadly: Samples covering the acute and convalescent phases of COVID-19 were provided by collaborators in the United States, Italy and Spain. The material from the prospective study consisted of cDNA or gDNA derived from T cells, B-cell-depleted T cells, or PBMCs. Deeply sampled blood TCRbeta repertoires from subjects exposed to, actively infected with, or recovered from COVID-19 were included in the dataset. The repertoires were released in a freely available public database meant as a resource for research on the immune response to SARS-CoV-2. The samples were drawn from the first 160 participants of the ongoing ImmuneRACE study and from over 950 subjects provided by 6 global collaborators. A de-identified subject ID, COVID-19 status, age in years and sex were almost always included in the sample metadata. HLA class I and class II types, where available, came from metadata supplied by the sample provider rather than from assay-based typing.

Summary of the overall study and its limitations: How much clinical and demographic metadata was included differed by source and by participant, and the metadata was provided uncurated.

V sheds 6 bases and J sheds 0 bases, leaving 23 bases between their ends. The CDR3 numbers 19 residues from cysteine through phenylalanine. The DNA shown is the 57-base CDR3, in frame from base 1. CDR1 MNHEY and CDR2 SVGEGT were looked up in the germline V gene. The sequenced sample consisted of peripheral blood. The V and J segments used are TRBV6-2 or TRBV6-3 and TRBJ2-2; TRBD2 is a weak D gene call, 5 bases matching. This clonotype originated in a human donor in a cohort sampled during active COVID-19. The CDR3 has the sequence CASSIVRASQTANTGELFF. The DNA sequence is TGTGCCAGCAGCATCGTAAGGGCTAGCCAAACCGCGAACACCGGGGAGCTGTTTTTT.